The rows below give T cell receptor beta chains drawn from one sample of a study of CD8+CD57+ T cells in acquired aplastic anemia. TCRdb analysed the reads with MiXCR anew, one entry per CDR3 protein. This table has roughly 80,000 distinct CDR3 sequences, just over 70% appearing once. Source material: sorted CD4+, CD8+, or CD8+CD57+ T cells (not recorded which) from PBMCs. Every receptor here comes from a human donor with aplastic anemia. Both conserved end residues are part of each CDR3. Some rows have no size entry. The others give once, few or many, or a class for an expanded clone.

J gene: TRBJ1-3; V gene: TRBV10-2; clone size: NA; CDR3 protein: CASSESRAGNTIYF
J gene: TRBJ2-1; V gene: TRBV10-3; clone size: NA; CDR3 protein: CAISGGLAGYNEQFF
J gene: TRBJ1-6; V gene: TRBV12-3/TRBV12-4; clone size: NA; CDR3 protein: CASSTLWGIGDSPLHF
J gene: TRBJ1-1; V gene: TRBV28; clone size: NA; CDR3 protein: CATYPRGRAFF
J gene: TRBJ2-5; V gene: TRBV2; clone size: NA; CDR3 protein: CASSVQWGQETQYF
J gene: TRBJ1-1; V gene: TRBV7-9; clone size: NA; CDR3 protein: CASSFGGPNTEAFF
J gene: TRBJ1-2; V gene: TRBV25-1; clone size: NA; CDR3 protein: CASSANYGYTF
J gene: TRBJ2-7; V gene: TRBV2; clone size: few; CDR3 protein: CASAGAYEQYF
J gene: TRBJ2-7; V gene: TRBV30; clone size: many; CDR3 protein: CAWTNTDWSYEQYF
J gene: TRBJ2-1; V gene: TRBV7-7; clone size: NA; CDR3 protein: CASSLGRNNEQFF
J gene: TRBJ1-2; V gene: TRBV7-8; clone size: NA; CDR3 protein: CASSFDRQYGYTF
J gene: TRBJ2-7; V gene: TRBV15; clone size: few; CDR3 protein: CATSRGTGSYEQYF
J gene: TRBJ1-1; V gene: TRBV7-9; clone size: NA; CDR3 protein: CASSVYNTEAFF
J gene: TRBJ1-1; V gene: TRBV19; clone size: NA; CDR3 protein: CASSPRYAEAFF
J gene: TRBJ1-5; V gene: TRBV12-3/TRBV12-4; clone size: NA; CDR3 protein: CASSFNGRNVNQPQHF
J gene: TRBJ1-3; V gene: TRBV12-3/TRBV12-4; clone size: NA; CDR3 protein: CASRGLLPGRLCSGNTIYF
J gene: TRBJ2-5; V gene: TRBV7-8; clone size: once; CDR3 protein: CASSLSGPWKETQYF
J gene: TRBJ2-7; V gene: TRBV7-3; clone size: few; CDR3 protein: CASSPQTGYEQYF
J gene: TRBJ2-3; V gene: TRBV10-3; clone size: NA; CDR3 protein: CAIKTGATDTQYF
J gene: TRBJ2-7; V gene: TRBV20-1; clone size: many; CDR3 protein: CSARDGGNSYEQYF
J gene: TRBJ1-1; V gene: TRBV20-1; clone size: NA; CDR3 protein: CSARRQTSEAFF
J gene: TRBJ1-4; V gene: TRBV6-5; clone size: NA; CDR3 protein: CASSYSLQEPTNEKLFF
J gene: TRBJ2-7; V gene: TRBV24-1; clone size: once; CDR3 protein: CATSEGPYEQYF
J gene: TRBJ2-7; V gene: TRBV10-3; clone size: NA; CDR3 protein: CAISEVSSYEQYF
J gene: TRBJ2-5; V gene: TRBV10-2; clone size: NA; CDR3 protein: CASSDPASGDGTQYF
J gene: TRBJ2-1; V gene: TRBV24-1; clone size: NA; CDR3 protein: CATSDQTAGENEQFF
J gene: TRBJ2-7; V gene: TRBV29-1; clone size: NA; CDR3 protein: CSVRAHQGANYEQYF
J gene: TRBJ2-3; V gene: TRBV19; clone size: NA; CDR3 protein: CASRQYGDTDTQYF
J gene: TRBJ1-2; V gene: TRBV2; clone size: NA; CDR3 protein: CASSEAGRETTNYGYTF
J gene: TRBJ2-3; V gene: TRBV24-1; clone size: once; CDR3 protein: CATSPQGAMGDTQYF
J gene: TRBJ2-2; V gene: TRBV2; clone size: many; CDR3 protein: CASSESTGELFF
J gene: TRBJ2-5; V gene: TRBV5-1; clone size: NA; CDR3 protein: CASSGGTSGRQETQYF
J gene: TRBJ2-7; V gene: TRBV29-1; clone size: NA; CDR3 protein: CSALGQGAGSYEQYF
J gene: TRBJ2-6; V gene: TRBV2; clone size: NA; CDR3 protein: CASSVRSGANVLTF
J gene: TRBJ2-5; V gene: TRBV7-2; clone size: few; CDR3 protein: CASSLAYSETQYF
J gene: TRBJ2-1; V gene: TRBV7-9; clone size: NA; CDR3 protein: CASSLFRNEQFF
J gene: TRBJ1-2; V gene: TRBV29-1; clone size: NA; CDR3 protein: CSVGRGGRGYGYTF
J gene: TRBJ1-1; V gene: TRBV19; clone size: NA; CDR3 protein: CASSIQGDTEAFF
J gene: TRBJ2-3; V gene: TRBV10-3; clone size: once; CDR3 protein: CAISRQSTDTQYF
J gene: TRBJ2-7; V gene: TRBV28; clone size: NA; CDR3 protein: CASSLPWGGGGYEQYF
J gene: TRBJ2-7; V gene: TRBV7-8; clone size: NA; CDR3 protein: CASSVYNSYEQYF
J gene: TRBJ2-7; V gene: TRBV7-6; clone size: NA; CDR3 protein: CASSQDRGSYEQYF
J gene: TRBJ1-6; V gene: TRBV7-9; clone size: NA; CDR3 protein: CASSLGQENSPLHF
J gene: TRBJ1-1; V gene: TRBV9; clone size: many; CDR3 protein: CASSGLSLGAGTEAFF
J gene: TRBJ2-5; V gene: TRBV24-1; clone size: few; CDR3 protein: CATSDSGLAGQQETQYF
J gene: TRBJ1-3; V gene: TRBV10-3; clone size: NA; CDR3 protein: CATTDRTVSGNTIYF
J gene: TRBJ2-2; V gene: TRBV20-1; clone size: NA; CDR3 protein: CSARSQTSAGELFF
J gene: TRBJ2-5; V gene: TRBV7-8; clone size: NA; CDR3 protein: CASSFSRRDPQNF
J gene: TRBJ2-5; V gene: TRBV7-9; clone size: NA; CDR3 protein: CAGSPLGGQETQYF
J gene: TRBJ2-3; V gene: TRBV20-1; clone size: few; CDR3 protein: CSASPIGTSGSFNTDTQYF
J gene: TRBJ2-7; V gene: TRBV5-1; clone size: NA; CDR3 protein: CASSLASGRPKGSYEQYF
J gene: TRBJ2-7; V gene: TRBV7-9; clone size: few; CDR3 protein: CALAQEGDYEQYF
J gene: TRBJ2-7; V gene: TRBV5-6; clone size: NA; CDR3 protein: CASSEPYEQYF